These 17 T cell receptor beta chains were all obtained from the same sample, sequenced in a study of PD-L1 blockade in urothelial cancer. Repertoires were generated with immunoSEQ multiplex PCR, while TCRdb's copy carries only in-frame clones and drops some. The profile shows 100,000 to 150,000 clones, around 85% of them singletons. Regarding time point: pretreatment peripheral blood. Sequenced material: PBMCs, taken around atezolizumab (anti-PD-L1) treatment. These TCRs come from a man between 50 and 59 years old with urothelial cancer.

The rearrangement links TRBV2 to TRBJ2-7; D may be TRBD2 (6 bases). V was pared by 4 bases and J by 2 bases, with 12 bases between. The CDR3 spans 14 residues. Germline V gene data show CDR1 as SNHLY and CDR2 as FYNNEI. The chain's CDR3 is CASSGWEAPYEQYF. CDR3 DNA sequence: TGTGCCAGCAGTGGGTGGGAGGCCCCCTACGAGCAGTACTTC.

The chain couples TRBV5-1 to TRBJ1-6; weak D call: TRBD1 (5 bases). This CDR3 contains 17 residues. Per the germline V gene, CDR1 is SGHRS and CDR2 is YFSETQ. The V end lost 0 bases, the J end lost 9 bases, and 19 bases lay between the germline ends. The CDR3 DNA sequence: TGCGCCAGCAGCTTGGGCCTGGACGCCAGGGAGGGTTCACCCCTCCACTTT. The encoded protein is CASSLGLDAREGSPLHF.

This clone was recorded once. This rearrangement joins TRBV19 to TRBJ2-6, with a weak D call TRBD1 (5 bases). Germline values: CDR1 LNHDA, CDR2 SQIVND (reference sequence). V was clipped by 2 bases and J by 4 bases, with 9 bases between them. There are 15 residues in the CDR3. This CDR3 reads CASSIRGGGANVLTF. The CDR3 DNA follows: TGTGCCAGTAGTATAAGGGGCGGCGGGGCCAACGTCCTGACTTTC.

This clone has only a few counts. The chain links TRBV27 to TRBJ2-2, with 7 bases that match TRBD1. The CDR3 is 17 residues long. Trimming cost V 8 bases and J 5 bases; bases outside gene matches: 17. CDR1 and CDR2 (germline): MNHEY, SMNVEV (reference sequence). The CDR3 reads CASGNRGPPPRTGELFF. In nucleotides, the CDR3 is TGTGCCAGCGGTAACAGGGGCCCGCCCCCCCGGACCGGGGAGCTGTTTTTT.

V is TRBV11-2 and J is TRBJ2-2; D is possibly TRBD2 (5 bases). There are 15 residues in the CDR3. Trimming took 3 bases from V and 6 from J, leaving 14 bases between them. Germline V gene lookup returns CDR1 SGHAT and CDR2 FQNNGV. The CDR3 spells CASSFDYVLPGELFF. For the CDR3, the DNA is TGTGCCAGCAGCTTCGACTATGTTTTGCCCGGGGAGCTGTTTTTT. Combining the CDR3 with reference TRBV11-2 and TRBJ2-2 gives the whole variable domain EAGVAQSPRYKIIEKRQSVAFWCNPISGHATLYWYQQILGQGPKLLIQFQNNGVVDDSQLPKDRFSAERLKGVDSTLKIQPAKLEDSAVYLCASSFDYVLPGELFFGEGSRLTVL.

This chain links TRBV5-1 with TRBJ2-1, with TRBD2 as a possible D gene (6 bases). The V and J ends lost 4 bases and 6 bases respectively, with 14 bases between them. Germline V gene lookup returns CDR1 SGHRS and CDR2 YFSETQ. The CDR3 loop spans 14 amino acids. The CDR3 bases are TGCGCCAGCAGCCTGACTAGAGAAGGCAATGAGCAGTTCTTC. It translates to CASSLTREGNEQFF.

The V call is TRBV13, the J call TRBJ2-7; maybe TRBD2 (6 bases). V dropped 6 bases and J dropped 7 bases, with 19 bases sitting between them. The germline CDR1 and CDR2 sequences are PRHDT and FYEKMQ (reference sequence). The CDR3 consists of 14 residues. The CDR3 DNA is TGTGCCAGCAGTCTCCCGCACGGGAGTGGGGAGCAGTACTTC. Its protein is CASSLPHGSGEQYF.

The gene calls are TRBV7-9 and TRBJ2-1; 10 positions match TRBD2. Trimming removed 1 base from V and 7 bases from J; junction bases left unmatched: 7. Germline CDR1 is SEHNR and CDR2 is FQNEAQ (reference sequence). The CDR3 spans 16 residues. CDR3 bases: TGTGCCAGCAGCTTAGGGGCTAGCGGGAGTTCAAATGAGCAGTTCTTC. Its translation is CASSLGASGSSNEQFF.

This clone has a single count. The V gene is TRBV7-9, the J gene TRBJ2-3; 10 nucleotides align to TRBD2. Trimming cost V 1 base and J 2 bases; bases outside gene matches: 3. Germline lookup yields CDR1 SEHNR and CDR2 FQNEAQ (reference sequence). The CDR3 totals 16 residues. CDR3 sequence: CASSLVLAGPTDTQYF. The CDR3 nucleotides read TGTGCCAGCAGCTTAGTACTAGCGGGGCCCACAGATACGCAGTATTTT. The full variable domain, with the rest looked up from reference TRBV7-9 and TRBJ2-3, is DTGVSQNPRHKITKRGQNVTFRCDPISEHNRLYWYRQTLGQGPEFLTYFQNEAQLEKSRLLSDRFSAERPKGSFSTLEIQRTEQGDSAMYLCASSLVLAGPTDTQYFGPGTRLTVL.

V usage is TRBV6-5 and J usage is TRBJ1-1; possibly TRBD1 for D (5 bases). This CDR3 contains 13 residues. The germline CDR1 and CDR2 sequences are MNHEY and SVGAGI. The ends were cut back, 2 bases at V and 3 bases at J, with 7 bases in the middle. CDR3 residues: CASSYGGDTEAFF. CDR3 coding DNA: TGTGCCAGCAGTTACGGGGGGGACACTGAAGCTTTCTTT.

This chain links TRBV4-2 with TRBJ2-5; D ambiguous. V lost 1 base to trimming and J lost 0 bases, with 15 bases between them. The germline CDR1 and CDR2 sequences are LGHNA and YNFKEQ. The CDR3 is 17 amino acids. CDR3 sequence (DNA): TGTGCCAGCAGCCAAGGTAACTCGCGCGACTACCAAGAGACCCAGTACTTC. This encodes CASSQGNSRDYQETQYF.

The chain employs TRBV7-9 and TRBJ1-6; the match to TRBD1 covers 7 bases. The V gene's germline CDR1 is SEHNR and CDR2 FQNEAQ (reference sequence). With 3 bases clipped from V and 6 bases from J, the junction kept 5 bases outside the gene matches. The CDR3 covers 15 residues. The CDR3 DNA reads TGTGCCAGCAGCTTTCGGGACAGTTTTAATTCACCCCTCCACTTT. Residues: CASSFRDSFNSPLHF.

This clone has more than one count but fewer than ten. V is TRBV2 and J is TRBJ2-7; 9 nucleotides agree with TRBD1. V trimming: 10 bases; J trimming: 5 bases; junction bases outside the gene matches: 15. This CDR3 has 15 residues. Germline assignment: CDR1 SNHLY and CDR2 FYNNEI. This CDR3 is CAITPGRTGANEQYF. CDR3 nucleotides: TGTGCCATCACGCCGGGCCGGACAGGGGCCAACGAGCAGTACTTC. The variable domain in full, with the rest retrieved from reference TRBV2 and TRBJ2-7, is EPEVTQTPSHQVTQMGQEVILRCVPISNHLYFYWYRQILGQKVEFLVSFYNNEISEKSEIFDDQFSVERPDGSNFTLKIRSTKLEDSAMYFCAITPGRTGANEQYFGPGTRLTVT.

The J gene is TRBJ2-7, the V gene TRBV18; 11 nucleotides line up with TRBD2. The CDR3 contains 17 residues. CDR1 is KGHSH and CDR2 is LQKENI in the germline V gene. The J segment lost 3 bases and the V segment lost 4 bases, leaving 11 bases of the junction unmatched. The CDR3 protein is CASSLEGLAGGRYEQYF. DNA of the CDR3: TGTGCCAGCTCACTAGAGGGTCTAGCGGGAGGACGCTACGAGCAGTACTTC.

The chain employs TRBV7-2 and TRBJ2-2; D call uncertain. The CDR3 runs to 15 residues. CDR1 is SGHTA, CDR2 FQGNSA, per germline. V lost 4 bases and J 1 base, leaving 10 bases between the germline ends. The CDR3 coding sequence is TGTGCCAGCAGCTCAGGCTCCCGGAACACCGGGGAGCTGTTTTTT. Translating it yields CASSSGSRNTGELFF. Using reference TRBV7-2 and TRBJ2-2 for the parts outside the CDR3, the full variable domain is GAGVSQSPSNKVTEKGKDVELRCDPISGHTALYWYRQSLGQGLEFLIYFQGNSAPDKSGLPSDRFSAERTGGSVSTLTIQRTQQEDSAVYLCASSSGSRNTGELFFGEGSRLTVL.

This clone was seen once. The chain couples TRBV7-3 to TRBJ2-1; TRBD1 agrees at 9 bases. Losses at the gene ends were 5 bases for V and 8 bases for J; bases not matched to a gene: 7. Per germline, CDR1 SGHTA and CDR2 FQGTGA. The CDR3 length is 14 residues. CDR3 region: CASSQQGAGDEQFF. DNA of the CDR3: TGTGCCAGCAGCCAACAGGGGGCCGGGGATGAGCAGTTCTTC.

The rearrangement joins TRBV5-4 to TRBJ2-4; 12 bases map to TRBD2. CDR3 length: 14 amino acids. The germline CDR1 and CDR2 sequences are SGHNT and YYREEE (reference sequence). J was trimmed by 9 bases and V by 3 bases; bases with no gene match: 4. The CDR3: CASSSVTSGSIQYF. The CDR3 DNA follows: TGTGCCAGCAGCTCTGTGACTAGCGGGAGCATTCAGTACTTC.